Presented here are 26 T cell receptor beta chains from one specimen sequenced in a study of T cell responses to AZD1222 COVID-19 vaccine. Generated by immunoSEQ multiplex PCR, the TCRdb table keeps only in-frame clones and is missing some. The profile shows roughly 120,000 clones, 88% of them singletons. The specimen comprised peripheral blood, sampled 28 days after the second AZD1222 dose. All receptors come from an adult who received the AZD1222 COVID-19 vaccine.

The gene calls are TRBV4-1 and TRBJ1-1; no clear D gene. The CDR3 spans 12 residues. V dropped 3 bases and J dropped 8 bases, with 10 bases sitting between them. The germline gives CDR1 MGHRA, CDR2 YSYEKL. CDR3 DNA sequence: TGCGCCAGCAGCCACTACGATGCAGAAGCTTTCTTT. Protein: CASSHYDAEAFF.

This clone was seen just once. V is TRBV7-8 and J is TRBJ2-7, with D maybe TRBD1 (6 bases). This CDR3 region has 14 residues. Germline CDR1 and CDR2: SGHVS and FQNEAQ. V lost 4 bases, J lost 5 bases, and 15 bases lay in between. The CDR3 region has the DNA TGTGCCAGCAGCTCCGGACAGCAGGTCGACGAGCAGTACTTC. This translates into CASSSGQQVDEQYF. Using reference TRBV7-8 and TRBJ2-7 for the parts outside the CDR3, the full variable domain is GAGVSQSPRYKVAKRGQDVALRCDPISGHVSLFWYQQALGQGPEFLTYFQNEAQLDKSGLPSDRFFAERPEGSVSTLKIQRTQQEDSAVYLCASSSGQQVDEQYFGPGTRLTVT.

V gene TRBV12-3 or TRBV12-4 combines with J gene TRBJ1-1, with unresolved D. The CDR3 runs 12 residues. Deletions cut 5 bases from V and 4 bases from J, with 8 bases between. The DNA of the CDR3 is TGTGCCAGCAGTAGCTTCGGCACTGAAGCTTTCTTT. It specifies CASSSFGTEAFF.

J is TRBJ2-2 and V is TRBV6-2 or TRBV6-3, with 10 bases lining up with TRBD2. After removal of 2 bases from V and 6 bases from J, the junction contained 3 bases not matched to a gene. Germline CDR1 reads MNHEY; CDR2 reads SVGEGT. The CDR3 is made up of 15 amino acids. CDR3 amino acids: CASSYPSGGSGELFF. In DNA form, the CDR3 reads TGTGCCAGCAGTTACCCTAGCGGGGGTTCCGGGGAGCTGTTTTTT.

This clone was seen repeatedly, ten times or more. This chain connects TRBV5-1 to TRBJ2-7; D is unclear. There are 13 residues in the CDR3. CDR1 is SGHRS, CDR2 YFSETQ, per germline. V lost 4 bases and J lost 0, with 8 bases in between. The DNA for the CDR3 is TGCGCCAGCAGCGAGGTGAGCTCCTACGAGCAGTACTTC. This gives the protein CASSEVSSYEQYF.

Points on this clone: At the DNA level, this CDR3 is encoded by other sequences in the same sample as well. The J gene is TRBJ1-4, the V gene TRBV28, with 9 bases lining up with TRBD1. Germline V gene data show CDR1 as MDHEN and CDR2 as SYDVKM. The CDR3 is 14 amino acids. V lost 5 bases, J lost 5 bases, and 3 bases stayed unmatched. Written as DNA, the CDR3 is TGTGCCAGCAGTCTGACAGGGGGGAATGAAAAACTGTTTTTT. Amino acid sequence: CASSLTGGNEKLFF.

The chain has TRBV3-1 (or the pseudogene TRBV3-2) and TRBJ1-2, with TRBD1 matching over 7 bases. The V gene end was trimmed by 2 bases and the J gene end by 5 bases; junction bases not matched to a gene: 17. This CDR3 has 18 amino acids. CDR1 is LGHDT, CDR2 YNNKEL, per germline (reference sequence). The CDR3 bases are TGTGCCAGCAGCCAACCCCCAGGGAAAGGGGGCCCCGGGTATGGCTACACCTTC. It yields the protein CASSQPPGKGGPGYGYTF.

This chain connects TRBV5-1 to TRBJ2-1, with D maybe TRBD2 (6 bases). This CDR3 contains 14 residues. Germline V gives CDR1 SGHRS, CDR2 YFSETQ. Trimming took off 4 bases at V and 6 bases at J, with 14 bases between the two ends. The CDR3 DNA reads TGCGCCAGCAGCGCAGCTAGCGATGGCAATGAGCAGTTCTTC. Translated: CASSAASDGNEQFF.

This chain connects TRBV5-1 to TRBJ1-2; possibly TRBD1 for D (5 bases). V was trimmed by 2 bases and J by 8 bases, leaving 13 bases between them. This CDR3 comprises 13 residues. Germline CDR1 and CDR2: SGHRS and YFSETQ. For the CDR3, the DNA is TGCGCCAGCAGCTTATGGGGGATAGAAGGCTACACCTTC. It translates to CASSLWGIEGYTF.

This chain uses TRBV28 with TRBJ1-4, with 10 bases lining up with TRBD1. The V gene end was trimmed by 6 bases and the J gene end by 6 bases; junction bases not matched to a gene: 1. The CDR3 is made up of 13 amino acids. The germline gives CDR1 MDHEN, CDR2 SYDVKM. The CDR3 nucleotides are TGTGCCAGCAGGGGGACAGGGGATGAAAAACTGTTTTTT. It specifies CASRGTGDEKLFF.

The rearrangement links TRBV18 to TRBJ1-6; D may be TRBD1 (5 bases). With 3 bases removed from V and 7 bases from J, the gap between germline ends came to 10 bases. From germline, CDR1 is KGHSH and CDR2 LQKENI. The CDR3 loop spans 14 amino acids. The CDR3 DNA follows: TGTGCCAGCTCACCCTTAGAGGGGAATTCACCCCTCCACTTT. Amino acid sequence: CASSPLEGNSPLHF.

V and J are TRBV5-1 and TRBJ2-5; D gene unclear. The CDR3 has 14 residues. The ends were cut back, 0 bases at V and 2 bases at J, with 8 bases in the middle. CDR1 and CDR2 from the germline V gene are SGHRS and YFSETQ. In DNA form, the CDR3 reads TGCGCCAGCAGCTTGGCCGGTCAGCAAGAGACCCAGTACTTC. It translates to CASSLAGQQETQYF.

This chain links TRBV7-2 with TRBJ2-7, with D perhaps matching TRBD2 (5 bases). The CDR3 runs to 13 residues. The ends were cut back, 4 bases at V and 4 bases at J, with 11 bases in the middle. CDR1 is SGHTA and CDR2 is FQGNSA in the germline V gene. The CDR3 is CASSSRRGYEQYF. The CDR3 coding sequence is TGTGCCAGCAGCTCCCGCCGGGGATACGAGCAGTACTTC.

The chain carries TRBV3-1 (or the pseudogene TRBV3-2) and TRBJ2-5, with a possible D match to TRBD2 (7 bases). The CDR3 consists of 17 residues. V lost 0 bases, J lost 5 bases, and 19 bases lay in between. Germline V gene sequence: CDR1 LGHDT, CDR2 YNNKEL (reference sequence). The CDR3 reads CASSQDFRGAFLETQYF. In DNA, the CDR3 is TGTGCCAGCAGCCAAGATTTCCGGGGGGCTTTCTTGGAGACCCAGTACTTC.

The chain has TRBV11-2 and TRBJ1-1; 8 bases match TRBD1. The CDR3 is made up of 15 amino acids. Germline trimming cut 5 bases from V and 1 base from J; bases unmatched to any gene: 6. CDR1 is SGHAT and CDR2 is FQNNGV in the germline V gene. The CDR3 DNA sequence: TGTGCCAGCAGCCCCGTGGGGACAGGGAACACTGAAGCTTTCTTT. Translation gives CASSPVGTGNTEAFF.

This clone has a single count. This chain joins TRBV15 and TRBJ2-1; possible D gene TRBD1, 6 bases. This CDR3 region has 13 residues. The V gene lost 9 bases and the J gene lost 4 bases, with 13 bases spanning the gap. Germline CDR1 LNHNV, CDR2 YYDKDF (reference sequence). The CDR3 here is CATRRTVYNEQFF. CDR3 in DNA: TGTGCCACGCGGCGGACAGTTTACAATGAGCAGTTCTTC.

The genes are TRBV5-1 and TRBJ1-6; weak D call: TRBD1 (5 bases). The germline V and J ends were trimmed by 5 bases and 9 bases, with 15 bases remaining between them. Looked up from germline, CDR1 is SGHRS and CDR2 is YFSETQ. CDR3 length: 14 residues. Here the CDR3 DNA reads TGCGCCAGCAGATTATCTTGGGGGGGTTCACCCCTCCACTTT. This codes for CASRLSWGGSPLHF. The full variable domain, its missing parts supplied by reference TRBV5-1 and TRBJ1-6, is KAGVTQTPRYLIKTRGQQVTLSCSPISGHRSVSWYQQTPGQGLQFLFEYFSETQRNKGNFPGRFSGRQFSNSRSEMNVSTLELGDSALYLCASRLSWGGSPLHFGNGTRLTVT.

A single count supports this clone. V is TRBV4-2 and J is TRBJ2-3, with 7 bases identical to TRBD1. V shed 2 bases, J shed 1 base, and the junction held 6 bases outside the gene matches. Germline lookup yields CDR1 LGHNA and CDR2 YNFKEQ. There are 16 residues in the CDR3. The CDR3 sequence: CASSQPRTGGTDTQYF. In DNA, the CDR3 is TGTGCCAGCAGCCAACCGAGGACAGGTGGCACAGATACGCAGTATTTT.

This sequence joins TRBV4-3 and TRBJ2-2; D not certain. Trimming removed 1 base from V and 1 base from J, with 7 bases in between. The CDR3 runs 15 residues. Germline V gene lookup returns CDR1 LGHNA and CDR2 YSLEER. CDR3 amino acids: CASSQGFGNTGELFF. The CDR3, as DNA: TGCGCCAGCAGCCAAGGGTTCGGGAACACCGGGGAGCTGTTTTTT.

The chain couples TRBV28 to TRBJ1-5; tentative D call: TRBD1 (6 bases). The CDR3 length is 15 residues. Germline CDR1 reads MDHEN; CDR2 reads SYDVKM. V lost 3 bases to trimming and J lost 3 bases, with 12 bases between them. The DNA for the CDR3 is TGTGCCAGCAGTTTCGCAGGGGTGAACAATCAGCCCCAGCATTTT. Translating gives CASSFAGVNNQPQHF.

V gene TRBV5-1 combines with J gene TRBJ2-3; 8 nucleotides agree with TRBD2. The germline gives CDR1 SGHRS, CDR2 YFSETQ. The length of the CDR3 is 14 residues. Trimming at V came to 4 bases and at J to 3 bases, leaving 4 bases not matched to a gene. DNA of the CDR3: TGCGCCAGCAGCCCCGGCGGGGGGACAGATACGCAGTATTTT. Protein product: CASSPGGGTDTQYF.

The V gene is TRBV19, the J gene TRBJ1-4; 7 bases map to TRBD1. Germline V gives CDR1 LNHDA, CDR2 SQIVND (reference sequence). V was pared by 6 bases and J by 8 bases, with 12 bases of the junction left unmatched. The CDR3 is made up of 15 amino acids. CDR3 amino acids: CASRVQGGLLEKLFF. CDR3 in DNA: TGTGCCAGTAGGGTTCAGGGGGGGCTGTTGGAAAAACTGTTTTTT.

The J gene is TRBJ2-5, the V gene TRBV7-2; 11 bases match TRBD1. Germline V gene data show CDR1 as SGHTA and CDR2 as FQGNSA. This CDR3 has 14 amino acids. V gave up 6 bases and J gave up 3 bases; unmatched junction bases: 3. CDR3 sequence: CASRRDRGKETQYF. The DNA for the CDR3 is TGTGCCAGCAGACGGGACAGGGGGAAAGAGACCCAGTACTTC. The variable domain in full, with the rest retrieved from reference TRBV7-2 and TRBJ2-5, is GAGVSQSPSNKVTEKGKDVELRCDPISGHTALYWYRQSLGQGLEFLIYFQGNSAPDKSGLPSDRFSAERTGGSVSTLTIQRTQQEDSAVYLCASRRDRGKETQYFGPGTRLLVL.

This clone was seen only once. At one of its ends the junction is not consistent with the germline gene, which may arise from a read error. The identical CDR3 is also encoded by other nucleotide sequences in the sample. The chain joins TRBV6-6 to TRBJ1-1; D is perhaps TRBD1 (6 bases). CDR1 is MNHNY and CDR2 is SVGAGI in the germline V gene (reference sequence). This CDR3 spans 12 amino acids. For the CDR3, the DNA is TGTGCCAGCAGTCAACAGGGATTTGAAGCTTTTTTT. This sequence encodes CASSQQGFEAFF.

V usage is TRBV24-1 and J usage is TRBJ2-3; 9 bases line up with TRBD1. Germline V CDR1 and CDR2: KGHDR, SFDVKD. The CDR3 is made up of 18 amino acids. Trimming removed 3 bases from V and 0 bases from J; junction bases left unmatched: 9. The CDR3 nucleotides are TGTGCCACCAGTGATGGAAGGACAGGGGAAGGGAGCACAGATACGCAGTATTTT. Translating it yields CATSDGRTGEGSTDTQYF.

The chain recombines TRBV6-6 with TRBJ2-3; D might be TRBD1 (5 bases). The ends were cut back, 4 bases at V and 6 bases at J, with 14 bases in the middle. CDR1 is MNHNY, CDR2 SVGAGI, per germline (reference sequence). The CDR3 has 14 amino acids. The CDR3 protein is CASSSEGVGDTQYF. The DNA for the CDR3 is TGTGCCAGCAGTTCCGAAGGGGTGGGGGATACGCAGTATTTT.